This TCR beta chain was recorded in a study of PD-L1 blockade in urothelial cancer. Amplified housekeeping genes served to quantify FFPE tumor DNA. The assay was immunoSEQ multiplex PCR, and TCRdb's table has in-frame clones only and misses some. The sample consists of some 35,000 clones, around 34% of them appearing once. This clone appeared once. The sequences come from tumor tissue, collected before atezolizumab (anti-PD-L1) treatment. This sequence originates from a man aged 55-75 years with urothelial cancer.

CDR3 residues: CASSIDHRAYSNQPQHF. CDR3 nucleotides: TGTGCCAGTAGTATAGATCACAGGGCTTATAGCAATCAGCCCCAGCATTTT. The rearrangement joins TRBV19 to TRBJ1-5; D might be TRBD1 (6 bases). V was trimmed by 0 bases and J by 0 bases, leaving 12 bases between them. This CDR3 contains 17 residues. The germline V gene has CDR1 LNHDA and CDR2 SQIVND (reference sequence).